The sequence of this T cell receptor beta chain was determined in a study of technical replicates of blood from a few donors. The table came from immunoSEQ multiplex PCR; TCRdb's copy has only in-frame clones and leaves some out. The sample holds 80,000 to 90,000 clones, roughly 94% seen once. Trimming took 2 bases from V and 6 from J; bases not matched to a gene: 3. This CDR3 region has 14 residues. Germline V gene sequence: CDR1 MNHEY, CDR2 SMNVEV (reference sequence). This chain links TRBV27 with TRBJ2-1; TRBD1 aligns across 8 bases. This TCR was sampled from a human donor in good health. Sequenced material: T cells isolated from PBMCs. This chain's CDR3 is CASSLLTGGNEQFF. In DNA, the CDR3 is TGTGCCAGCAGTTTACTTACAGGGGGCAATGAGCAGTTCTTC.